The 6 T cell receptor beta chains listed next were all sequenced from one sample in a study of cytomegalovirus exposure and HLA in healthy donors. Sequenced by immunoSEQ multiplex PCR; TCRdb stores in-frame clones only, minus some. Of roughly 60,000 clones listed, roughly 94% are singletons. Material: PBMCs. The source of these receptors is a woman between 18 and 29 years old in good health and CMV-seronegative.

This clone was detected only once. This sequence joins TRBV9 and TRBJ1-3; the D gene is possibly TRBD1 (6 bases). Trimming left V 4 bases short and J 4 bases short, with 9 bases between. The CDR3 spans 13 residues. Germline CDR1 and CDR2: SGDLS and YYNGEE. The CDR3 protein is CASSNGQGNTIYF. The CDR3 DNA sequence: TGTGCCAGCAGCAACGGACAGGGAAACACCATATATTTT.

The rearrangement joins TRBV12-5 to TRBJ2-5, with 7 bases lining up with TRBD1. With 4 bases clipped from V and 3 bases from J, the junction kept 2 bases outside the gene matches. This CDR3 comprises 13 residues. CDR1 is LGHNT and CDR2 is FRNRAP in the germline V gene. CDR3 protein: CASGYRGEETQYF. The CDR3 nucleotides read TGTGCTAGTGGTTACAGGGGCGAAGAGACCCAGTACTTC. Drawing the rest from reference TRBV12-5 and TRBJ2-5, the complete variable domain is DARVTQTPRHKVTEMGQEVTMRCQPILGHNTVFWYRQTMMQGLELLAYFRNRAPLDDSGMPKDRFSAEMPDATLATLKIQPSEPRDSAVYFCASGYRGEETQYFGPGTRLLVL.

The chain employs TRBV19 and TRBJ2-2; D is unresolved. V dropped 5 bases and J dropped 0 bases, with 10 bases sitting between them. Germline V CDR1 and CDR2: LNHDA, SQIVND (reference sequence). CDR3 size: 15 residues. The CDR3 loop is CASSLYSANTGELFF. The CDR3 DNA follows: TGTGCCAGTAGTCTTTACTCGGCGAACACCGGGGAGCTGTTTTTT.

For this clone: The same CDR3 is also encoded by other DNA sequences in this sample. The CDR3 DNA sequence: TGTGCCAGCAGTTTAGGGACAGGGTATAGCAATCAGCCCCAGCATTTT. This encodes CASSLGTGYSNQPQHF. The J gene is TRBJ1-5, the V gene TRBV28; 9 bases are a match to TRBD1. This CDR3 comprises 16 residues. From germline, CDR1 is MDHEN and CDR2 SYDVKM. J gave up 0 bases and V 2 bases, and 2 bases lay outside the gene matches.

The CDR3 bases are TGTGCCAGCAGTTTTATCGGGACAACTTCCTACGAGCAGTACTTC. It specifies CASSFIGTTSYEQYF. V gene TRBV28 combines with J gene TRBJ2-7; tentatively, D is TRBD1 (6 bases). V lost 3 bases and J lost 1, with 13 bases in between. Germline-derived CDR1 and CDR2 are MDHEN and SYDVKM. The CDR3 length is 15 residues.

The chain links TRBV6-1 to TRBJ2-1, with a weak D call TRBD1 (5 bases). CDR1 and CDR2 (germline): MNHNS, SASEGT. Trimming left V 4 bases short and J 8 bases short, with 12 bases between. This CDR3 spans 13 amino acids. CDR3 DNA sequence: TGTGCCAGCAGTGTCGACAGTTACTATGAGCAGTTCTTC. Amino acid sequence: CASSVDSYYEQFF.